This T cell receptor (beta chain) emerged from a study of blood T cell repertoires in COVID-19 (TCRdb year 2020). A note on the overall study: The collaborator samples originated in the United States, Italy and Spain and spanned the acute and convalescent phases of COVID-19. The sample metadata nearly always contained a de-identified subject ID, COVID-19 status, age in years and sex. Deeply sampled blood TCRbeta repertoires from subjects exposed to, actively infected with, or recovered from COVID-19 were included in the dataset. The prospective study material was composed of cDNA or gDNA derived from T cells, B-cell-depleted T cells, or PBMCs. A freely available public database, intended as a resource for researchers studying the immune response to SARS-CoV-2, is where the repertoires were released. HLA class I and class II types, where available, came from metadata supplied by the sample provider rather than from assay-based typing. The samples were drawn from the first 160 participants of the ongoing ImmuneRACE study and from over 950 subjects provided by 6 global collaborators.

To note about this clone: Which antigen it targets is not known. Per-base qualities were not stored, and no clone one base away is much larger.

One collaborating source in Seattle enrolled patients during active infection and followed them longitudinally through the course of disease. Collaborating institutions collected whole blood in K2EDTA tubes following their own protocols. Collaborator samples were shipped for TCRbeta analysis as frozen whole blood, isolated PBMCs, or DNA extracted from either sample type. The immunoSEQ Assay, a bias-controlled multiplex PCR, was used to amplify TCRbeta CDR3 regions from genomic DNA. Per the source publication's procedure: The number of nucleated cells in each sample was estimated by amplification of reference gene primers within the assay. To quantify the absolute abundance of each unique TCRbeta CDR3 rearrangement, sequence reads were collapsed and filtered. For each sample, productive Simpson clonality was calculated as the square root of Simpson's diversity index across productive rearrangements. TCRdb's version of the immuneACCESS table is confined to in-frame rearrangements and falls short of the full clone set. An unresolved V gene accounts for under half of the shortfall where checked; the remainder is of unknown origin. V, J and clone size reflect that table, while D and trimming were determined from the DNA. The sample table shows more than 200,000 clones, and approximately 86% are seen once. Roughly 5.6% of the sample is taken by the ten largest.

The CDR3, from cysteine to phenylalanine, totals 14 residues. Of all the DNA, just the CDR3 is kept, 42 bases in frame from base 1. A distance of 14 bases separates the germline ends of V and J, which lose 4 bases and 7 bases respectively. The germline V gene encodes CDR1 MDHEN and CDR2 SYDVKM. Results the study describes overall, beyond this receptor: How much clinical and demographic metadata was included differed by source and by participant, and the metadata was provided uncurated.

Sequencing was done on a sample of peripheral blood. The chain links TRBV28 with TRBJ2-1; perhaps TRBD1 is the D gene, with 6 bases matching. The receptor was isolated from a woman aged 60-75 years with COVID-19, enrolled during active disease. In nucleotides, the sequence is TGTGCCAGCAGTTGGGACATCCTTACAAATGAGCAGTTCTTC. Translation gives CASSWDILTNEQFF.